The rows below give T cell receptor beta chains drawn from one sample of a study of blood T cell repertoires in COVID-19. Sequenced by immunoSEQ multiplex PCR; TCRdb stores in-frame clones only, minus some. The sample has approximately 54,000 clones; about 79% are singletons. The sequenced material came from peripheral blood. These receptors were obtained from a human donor in a cohort sampled during active COVID-19. Both conserved end residues are part of each CDR3. The order of the fields is CDR3 protein, CDR3 DNA, J gene, clone size, V gene, D gene. The D gene is left open where the match is weak. A row's size may be missing; if present it is once, few, many or a size class.

CASRPGQSTDTQYF | TGTGCCAGCAGGCCGGGACAGAGCACAGATACGCAGTATTTT | TRBJ2-3 | once | TRBV14 | TRBD1
CASSPLTGGENTEAFF | TGTGCCAGCTCACCACTGACAGGGGGGGAGAACACTGAAGCTTTCTTT | TRBJ1-1 | - | TRBV18 | TRBD1
CASSRGFGAGVDEQYF | TGTGCCAGCTCACGCGGGTTCGGGGCAGGGGTGGACGAGCAGTACTTC | TRBJ2-7 | - | TRBV18 | -
CSVAGLAGGQETQYF | TGCAGCGTTGCGGGACTAGCGGGAGGGCAAGAGACCCAGTACTTC | TRBJ2-5 | - | TRBV29-1 | TRBD2
CASSALQGSPYGYTF | TGTGCCAGCAGCGCCCTACAGGGGTCTCCCTATGGCTACACCTTC | TRBJ1-2 | - | TRBV7-2 | TRBD1
CATSDRGSVSYNEQFF | TGTGCCACCAGTGATCGCGGGTCCGTCTCCTACAATGAGCAGTTCTTC | TRBJ2-1 | - | TRBV24-1 | -
CASSLGGHKNTEAFF | TGTGCCAGCAGCTTAGGGGGACATAAGAACACTGAAGCTTTCTTT | TRBJ1-1 | - | TRBV5-4 | -
CAISESGTGLNTEAFF | TGTGCCATCAGTGAGTCCGGGACAGGGTTGAACACTGAAGCTTTCTTT | TRBJ1-1 | - | TRBV10-3 | TRBD1
CASSSGTSRSTDTQYF | TGTGCCAGCAGTTCTGGGACTTCAAGGAGCACAGATACGCAGTATTTT | TRBJ2-3 | - | TRBV6-2/TRBV6-3 | -
CASSQPGRAMGTQYF | TGCGCCAGCAGCCAACCCGGGAGGGCCATGGGGACCCAGTACTTC | TRBJ2-5 | - | TRBV4-1 | TRBD2
CASSLGGVSNEQFF | TGTGCCAGCTCCTTAGGCGGAGTGAGCAATGAGCAGTTCTTC | TRBJ2-1 | - | TRBV9 | -
CASSQEGWDRAGYTF | TGCGCCAGCAGCCAGGAGGGATGGGACAGGGCTGGCTACACCTTC | TRBJ1-2 | - | TRBV4-1 | TRBD1
CAWSDGTGGFGQYF | TGTGCCTGGAGTGACGGGACAGGGGGGTTCGGGCAGTACTTC | TRBJ2-7 | - | TRBV30 | TRBD1
CASSPGTQNIQYF | TGTGCCAGCAGCCCCGGGACTCAAAACATTCAGTACTTC | TRBJ2-4 | - | TRBV7-3 | -